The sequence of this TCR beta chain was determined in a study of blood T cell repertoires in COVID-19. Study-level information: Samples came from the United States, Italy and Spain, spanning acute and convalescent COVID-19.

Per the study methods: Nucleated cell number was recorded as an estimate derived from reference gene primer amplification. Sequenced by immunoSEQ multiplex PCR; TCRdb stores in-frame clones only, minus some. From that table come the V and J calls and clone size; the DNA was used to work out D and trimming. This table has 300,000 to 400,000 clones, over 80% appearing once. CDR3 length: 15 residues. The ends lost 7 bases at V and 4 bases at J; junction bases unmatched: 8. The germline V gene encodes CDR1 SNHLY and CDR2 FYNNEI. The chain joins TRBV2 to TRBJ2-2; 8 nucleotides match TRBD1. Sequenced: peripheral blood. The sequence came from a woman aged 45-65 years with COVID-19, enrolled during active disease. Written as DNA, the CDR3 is TGTGCCAGCACCAGGACAGGGAAGAGCACCGGGGAGCTGTTTTTT. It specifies CASTRTGKSTGELFF. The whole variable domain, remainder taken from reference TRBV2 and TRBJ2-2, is EPEVTQTPSHQVTQMGQEVILRCVPISNHLYFYWYRQILGQKVEFLVSFYNNEISEKSEIFDDQFSVERPDGSNFTLKIRSTKLEDSAMYFCASTRTGKSTGELFFGEGSRLTVL.